This TCR beta chain was sequenced during a study of T cells in Graves' hyperthyroidism and ophthalmopathy. Study-level results: Most thyroid clonotypes that were expanded above 0.001 also turned up in blood.

A note on this clonotype: As yet, its antigen is unknown.

This CDR3 is 14 amino acids long. Per germline, CDR1 ENHRY and CDR2 SYGVKD. Trimming cost V 6 bases and J 5 bases; bases outside gene matches: 4. The CDR3 regions of TCR beta were amplified from RNA transcripts. When the TCR CDR3 underwent first-round RT-PCR, the HTBI primer set was used. TCRdb reanalysed the multiplex PCR reads using MiXCR and keeps one entry per CDR3 protein. In the table there are approximately 640,000 distinct CDR3 sequences, 45% of which are singletons. This rearrangement joins TRBV10-3 to TRBJ1-4; 9 nucleotides line up with TRBD1. The receptor was isolated from an adult man with Graves' disease, either hyperthyroidism or ophthalmopathy (not recorded which). Input material: peripheral blood or thyroid tissue (not recorded which). This CDR3 is CAISEGQGNEKLFF. The CDR3, as DNA: TGTGCCATCAGCGAGGGACAGGGAAATGAAAAACTGTTTTTT.